Presented here are 6 T cell receptor beta chains from one specimen sequenced in a study of vaccination effects on CD4 cells after COVID-19. These receptors are not linked to any known antigen. This table comes from immunoSEQ multiplex PCR, and its TCRdb copy is limited to in-frame clones, with some not included. The sample carries around 30,000 clones, approximately 64% recorded once. Pools of viral peptides were used by the ViraFEST assay to expand antigen-specific CD4+ T cells ahead of sequencing. Subsequent to approximately 9 days of culture, CD4+ T cells were isolated. Each participant was given two doses of one vaccine (BNT162b2 or mRNA-1273). The sample here was CD4+ T cells from PBMCs cultured with SARS-CoV-2 spike peptides, taken after COVID-19 vaccination. The receptors shown here come from a human donor who received a COVID-19 vaccine.

The chain is built from TRBV18 and TRBJ2-3, with a weak D call TRBD2 (7 bases). Germline-derived CDR1 and CDR2 are KGHSH and LQKENI. V was shortened by 3 bases and J by 4 bases, with 17 bases between the two germline ends. The CDR3 runs to 16 residues. The CDR3 reads CASSPVGGPAPDTQYF. The CDR3, as DNA: TGTGCCAGCTCACCTGTCGGGGGGCCGGCCCCAGATACGCAGTATTTT.

This clone was seen only once. This chain uses TRBV6-4 with TRBJ1-2; TRBD1 matches at 12 bases. The germline V gene has CDR1 MRHNA and CDR2 SNTAGT. Unmatched junction bases numbered 2, after V lost 2 bases and J lost 4 bases. The CDR3 is 15 residues long. The CDR3 protein is CASSDGGQGAYGYTF. The CDR3 nucleotides are TGTGCCAGCAGTGACGGGGGACAGGGGGCCTATGGCTACACCTTC.

V usage is TRBV27 and J usage is TRBJ1-2; 7 nucleotides line up with TRBD1. CDR1 and CDR2 (germline): MNHEY, SMNVEV (reference sequence). The CDR3 runs 13 residues. With V trimmed by 3 bases and J by 3 bases, 1 base remained unmatched. CDR3: CASSFQGDYGYTF. Here the CDR3 DNA reads TGTGCCAGCAGTTTTCAGGGGGACTATGGCTACACCTTC.

This rearrangement joins TRBV18 to TRBJ1-5; D uncertain. Germline values: CDR1 KGHSH, CDR2 LQKENI. V shed 6 bases and J shed 1 base, with 13 bases lying between them. There are 15 residues in the CDR3. The CDR3 region has the DNA TGTGCCAGCTCTACCACCGGACGGAGCAATCAGCCCCAGCATTTT. This translates into CASSTTGRSNQPQHF.

The chain links TRBV7-9 to TRBJ1-1; D is possibly TRBD1 (6 bases). CDR1 is SEHNR, CDR2 FQNEAQ, per germline (reference sequence). V was cut by 7 bases and J by 3 bases, with 15 bases left in between. The CDR3 is 14 residues long. This CDR3 is CASTEGEWHTEAFF. The CDR3 coding sequence is TGTGCCAGCACTGAGGGGGAATGGCACACTGAAGCTTTCTTT.

The rearrangement links TRBV11-2 to TRBJ2-7, with D possibly matching TRBD1 (5 bases). CDR3 size: 13 residues. Germline CDR1 SGHAT, CDR2 FQNNGV. V was pared by 4 bases and J by 2 bases, with 9 bases between. CDR3 nucleotide sequence: TGTGCCAGCAGCTATCTCAGGGCCTACGAGCAGTACTTC. Protein product: CASSYLRAYEQYF.